One sample yielded the 5 T cell receptor beta chains listed below, sequenced in a study of early T cells in non-severe SARS-CoV-2 infection. TCRdb processed the 5' RACE reads anew with MiXCR; each CDR3 protein has one entry. The sample records 25,000 to 35,000 distinct CDR3 sequences, under 7.5% being singletons. Sample: whole blood. These receptors were taken from an adult who was a healthcare worker with PCR-confirmed SARS-CoV-2 infection or an uninfected control (not recorded which).

The rearrangement joins TRBV11-2 to TRBJ2-7; TRBD2 is a possible D gene (6 bases). V lost 3 bases, J lost 2 bases, and 8 bases lay in between. Germline values: CDR1 SGHAT, CDR2 FQNNGV. This CDR3 region has 13 residues. The CDR3 spells CASSFGGTYEQYF. CDR3 DNA: TGTGCCAGCAGCTTCGGGGGTACCTACGAGCAGTACTTC.

A few counts support this clonotype. This sequence joins TRBV21-1 and TRBJ2-5; the D call of TRBD2 is as the table states it, not checked on the DNA. TRBV21-1 is flagged as a pseudogene. The CDR3 has 18 amino acids. Here the CDR3 DNA reads TGTGCCAGCAGCAAAGGCCCGCAAAGACTAGGGGGCCAAGAGACCCAGTACTTC. Its translation: CASSKGPQRLGGQETQYF.

This clonotype was seen many times. The rearrangement uses TRBV7-2 and TRBJ2-7; TRBD2 matches at 10 bases. The trim removed 0 bases at V and 13 bases at J, leaving 12 bases unmatched. This CDR3 contains 15 residues. From germline, CDR1 is SGHTA and CDR2 FQGNSA. The DNA for the CDR3 is TGTGCCAGCAGCTTAGCGAGGGCTAGCGGGAGTGAATTATACTTC. It yields the protein CASSLARASGSELYF. Complete variable domain (other parts from reference TRBV7-2 and TRBJ2-7): GAGVSQSPSNKVTEKGKDVELRCDPISGHTALYWYRQSLGQGLEFLIYFQGNSAPDKSGLPSDRFSAERTGGSVSTLTIQRTQQEDSAVYLCASSLARASGSELYFGPGTRLTVT.

The sample holds many counts of this clonotype. The rearrangement joins TRBV6-8 to TRBJ2-7; 8 nucleotides match TRBD2. The trim removed 6 bases at V and 0 bases at J, leaving 19 bases unmatched. There are 19 residues in the CDR3. Germline CDR1 and CDR2: MNHGY and SAAAGT. The CDR3 is CASSNGRGPRRGSSYEQYF. For the CDR3, the DNA is TGTGCCAGCAGCAACGGGAGGGGCCCACGGAGGGGAAGCTCCTACGAGCAGTACTTC.

This clonotype has at least ten counts. This sequence joins TRBV7-6 and TRBJ2-1, with TRBD2 matching 9 bases. This CDR3 is built from 15 residues. With V trimmed by 6 bases and J by 3 bases, 6 bases remained unmatched. Germline V lookup: CDR1 SGHVS, CDR2 FNYEAQ. The CDR3 DNA reads TGTGCCAGCAGTGCTAGCGGGACCCTCTACAATGAGCAGTTCTTC. Residues: CASSASGTLYNEQFF.